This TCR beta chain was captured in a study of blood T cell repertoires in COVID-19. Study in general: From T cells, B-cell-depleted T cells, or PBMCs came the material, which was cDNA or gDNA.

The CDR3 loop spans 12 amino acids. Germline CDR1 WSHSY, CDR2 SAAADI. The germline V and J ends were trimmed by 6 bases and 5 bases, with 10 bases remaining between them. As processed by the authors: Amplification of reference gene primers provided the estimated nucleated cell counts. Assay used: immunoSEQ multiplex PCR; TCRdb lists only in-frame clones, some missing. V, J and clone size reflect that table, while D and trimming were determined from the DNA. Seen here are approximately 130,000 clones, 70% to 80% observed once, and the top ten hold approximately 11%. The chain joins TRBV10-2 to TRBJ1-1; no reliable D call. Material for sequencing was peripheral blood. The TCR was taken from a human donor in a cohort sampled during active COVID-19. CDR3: CASRTAGTEAFF. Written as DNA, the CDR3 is TGCGCCAGCAGGACCGCGGGGACTGAAGCTTTCTTT.